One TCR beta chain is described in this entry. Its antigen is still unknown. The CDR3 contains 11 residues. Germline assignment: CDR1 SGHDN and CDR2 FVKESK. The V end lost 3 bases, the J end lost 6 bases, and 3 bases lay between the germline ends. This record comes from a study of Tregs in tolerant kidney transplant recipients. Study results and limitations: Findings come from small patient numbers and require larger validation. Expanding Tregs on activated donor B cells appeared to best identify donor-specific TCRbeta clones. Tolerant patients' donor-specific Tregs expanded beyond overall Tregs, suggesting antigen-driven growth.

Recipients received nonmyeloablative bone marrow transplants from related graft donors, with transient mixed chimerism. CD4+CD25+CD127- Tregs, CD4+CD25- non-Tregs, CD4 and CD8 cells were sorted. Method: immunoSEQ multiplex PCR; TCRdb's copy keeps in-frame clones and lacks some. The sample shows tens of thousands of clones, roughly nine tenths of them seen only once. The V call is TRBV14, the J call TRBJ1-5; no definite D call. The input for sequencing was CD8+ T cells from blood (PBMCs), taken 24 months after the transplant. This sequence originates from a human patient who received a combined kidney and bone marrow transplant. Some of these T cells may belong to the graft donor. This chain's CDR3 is CASSHGQPQHF. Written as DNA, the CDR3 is TGTGCCAGCAGCCACGGTCAGCCCCAGCATTTT.